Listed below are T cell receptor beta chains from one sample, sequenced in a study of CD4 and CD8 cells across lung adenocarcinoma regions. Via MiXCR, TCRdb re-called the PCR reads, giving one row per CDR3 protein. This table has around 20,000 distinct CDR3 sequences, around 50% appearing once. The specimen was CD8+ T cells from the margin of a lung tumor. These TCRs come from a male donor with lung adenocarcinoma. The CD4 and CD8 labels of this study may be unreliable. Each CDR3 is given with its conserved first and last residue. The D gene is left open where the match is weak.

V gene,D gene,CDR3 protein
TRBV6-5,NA,CASSYSFGTSTDTQYF
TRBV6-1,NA,CASSVEMGGNSPLHF
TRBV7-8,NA,CASSLAPTVYNEQFF
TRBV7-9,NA,CASGRGSGTDTQYF
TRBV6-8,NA,CASSHQGLRGTQYF
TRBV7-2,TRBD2,CASSSTAGGRYWTDTQYF
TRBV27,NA,CASSLVSGSSYGYTF
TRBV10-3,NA,CAGGPGRWVPETQYF
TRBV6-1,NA,CASSEEGGGTKNIQYF
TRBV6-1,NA,CASKIEAHSYEQFF
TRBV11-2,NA,CASSLDPGPIGEQFF
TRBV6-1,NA,CASSETQTYGYTF
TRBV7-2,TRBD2,CASATSGSRTQFF
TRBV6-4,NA,CAGRDSETQYF
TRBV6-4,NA,CASSQGRMTGEQFF
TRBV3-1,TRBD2,CASSLKIGLAGVLYEQYF
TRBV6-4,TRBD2,CASSDSSRGGTQYF
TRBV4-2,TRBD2,CASSQSTSGDPGETQYF
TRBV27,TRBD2,CASSLGLAGNDRYEQYF
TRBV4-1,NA,CARSQEGRGTDTQYF
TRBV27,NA,CGSSRLGAKNTQYF
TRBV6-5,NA,CASSSGVCGKNTQYF
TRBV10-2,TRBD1,CASSEILPDRFLYNEQYF
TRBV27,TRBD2,CASSSAGSGVQETQYF
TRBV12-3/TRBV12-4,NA,CASSHGQSTDTQYF
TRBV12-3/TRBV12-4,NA,CASSGQGGAGRETQYF
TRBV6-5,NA,CASSYWGLWEKNTQYF
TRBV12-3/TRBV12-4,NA,CASSGGPANTQYF
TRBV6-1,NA,CASRMAGGSDTQYF
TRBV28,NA,CACSVAGPCAKNTQYF
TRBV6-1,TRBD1,CASSEAGTGVEDTQYF
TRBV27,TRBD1,CASSQTGNLYEQYF
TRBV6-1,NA,CASRRAGGPKTQSF
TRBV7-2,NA,CASSLSSYNEQFF
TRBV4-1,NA,CASSQDRPQRVEQFF
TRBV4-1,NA,CASGSGLGAKNIQYF
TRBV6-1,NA,CASSLMAGGNEQFF
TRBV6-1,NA,CASTPVRGAYNEQFF
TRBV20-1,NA,CSARDWTTPQETQYF
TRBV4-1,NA,CASSPIHREGADTQYF
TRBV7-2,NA,CASRFVGLAGPDAQFF
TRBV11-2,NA,CASSFAAGVETQYF
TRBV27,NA,CASSNPRGVGNSPLHF
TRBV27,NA,CASSLQVAYEQYF
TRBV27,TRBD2,CASSLGASGQLDNEQYF
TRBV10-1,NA,CASSGSSEGIQYF
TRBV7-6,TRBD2,CASSLAVAGGSGDTQYF
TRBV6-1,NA,CASSETQAGGTDTQYF
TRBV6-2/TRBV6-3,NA,CASSYYPLTDTQYF
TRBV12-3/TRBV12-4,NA,CAGTGGRRQETQYF